This paragraph reports one T cell receptor (beta chain). With random hexamers, reverse transcription was performed on about 0.5 to 1 ug of RNA. A multiplex approach, immunoSEQ multiplex PCR, amplified TCR beta CDR3 across 54 Vbeta and 13 Jbeta. TCRdb re-derived calls from the immunoSEQ multiplex PCR reads in MiXCR, one entry per CDR3 protein. This sample has about 280,000 distinct CDR3 sequences, with about 88% found just once. The sample originates from a study of CD8 T cells in Susac syndrome. The CDR3 length is 15 residues. Germline lookup yields CDR1 SNHLY and CDR2 FYNNEI. With 1 base removed from V and 6 bases from J, the gap between germline ends came to 16 bases.

The clonotype was recovered from a human donor with multiple sclerosis. This rearrangement joins TRBV2 to TRBJ2-7; D might be TRBD1 (6 bases). The specimen sequenced was CD8+ T cells from PBMCs. CDR3 sequence: CASSEGGRQGREQYF. As DNA, the CDR3 is TGTGCCAGCAGTGAAGGGGGTAGGCAGGGGCGCGAGCAGTACTTC.